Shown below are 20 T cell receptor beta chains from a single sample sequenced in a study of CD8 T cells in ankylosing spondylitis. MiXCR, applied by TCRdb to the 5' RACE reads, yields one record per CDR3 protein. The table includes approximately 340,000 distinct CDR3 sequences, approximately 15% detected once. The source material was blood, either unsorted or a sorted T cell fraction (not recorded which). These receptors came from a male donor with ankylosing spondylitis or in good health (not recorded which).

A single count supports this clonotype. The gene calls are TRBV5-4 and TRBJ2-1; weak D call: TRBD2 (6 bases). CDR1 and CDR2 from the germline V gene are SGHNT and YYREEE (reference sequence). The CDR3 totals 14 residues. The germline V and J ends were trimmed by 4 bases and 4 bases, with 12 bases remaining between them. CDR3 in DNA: TGTGCCAGCAGCAACCTAGCGACATACAATGAGCAGTTCTTC. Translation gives CASSNLATYNEQFF.

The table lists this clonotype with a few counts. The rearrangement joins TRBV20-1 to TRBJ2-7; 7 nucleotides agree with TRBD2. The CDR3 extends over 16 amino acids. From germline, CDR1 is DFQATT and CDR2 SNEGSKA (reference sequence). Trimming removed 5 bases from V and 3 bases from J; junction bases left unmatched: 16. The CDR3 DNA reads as TGCAGTGCTCTTTCCCCTCCACTAGCGCCTAGCTACGAGCAGTACTTC. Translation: CSALSPPLAPSYEQYF.

This chain's CDR3 is CASSSRAGTQYF. The CDR3 region has the DNA TGTGCCAGCAGCTCCCGGGCGGGGACGCAGTATTTT. This chain connects TRBV12-3 or TRBV12-4 to TRBJ2-3; TRBD2 might be the D (6 bases). V lost 6 bases to trimming and J lost 9 bases, with 13 bases between them. The CDR3 covers 12 residues.

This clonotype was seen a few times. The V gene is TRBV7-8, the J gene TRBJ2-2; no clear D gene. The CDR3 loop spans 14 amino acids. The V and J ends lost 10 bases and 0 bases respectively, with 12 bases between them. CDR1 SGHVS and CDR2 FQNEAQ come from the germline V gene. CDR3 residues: CATHHLTNTGELFF. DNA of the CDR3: TGTGCCACCCATCACCTTACGAACACCGGGGAGCTGTTTTTT.

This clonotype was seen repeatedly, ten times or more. In nucleotides, the CDR3 is TGTGCCAGCAGCTTAGGACTAGCGGGAAAAGAGACCCAGTACTTC. Translated, it gives CASSLGLAGKETQYF. The chain combines TRBV7-9 with TRBJ2-5, with TRBD2 matching over 11 bases. V dropped 1 base and J dropped 3; count of bases not matched to a gene: 1. There are 15 residues in the CDR3. Germline V CDR1 and CDR2: SEHNR, FQNEAQ (reference sequence).

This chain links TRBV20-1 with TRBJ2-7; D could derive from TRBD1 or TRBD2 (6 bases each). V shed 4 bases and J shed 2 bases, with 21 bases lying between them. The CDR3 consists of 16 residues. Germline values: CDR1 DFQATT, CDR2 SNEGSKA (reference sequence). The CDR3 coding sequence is TGCAGTGCTATGGGCCCCGGGGGCGCCAGCGCCTACGAGCAGTACTTC. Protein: CSAMGPGGASAYEQYF.

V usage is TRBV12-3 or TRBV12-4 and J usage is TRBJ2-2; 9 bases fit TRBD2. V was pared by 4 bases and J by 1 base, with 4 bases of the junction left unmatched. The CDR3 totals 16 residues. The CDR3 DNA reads TGTGCCAGCAGTTGGCGGGAGGGAGGGAACACCGGGGAGCTGTTTTTT. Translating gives CASSWREGGNTGELFF.

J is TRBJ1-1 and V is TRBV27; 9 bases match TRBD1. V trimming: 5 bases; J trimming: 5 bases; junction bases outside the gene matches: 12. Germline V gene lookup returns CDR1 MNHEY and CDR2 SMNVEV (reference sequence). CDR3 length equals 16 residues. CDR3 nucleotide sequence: TGTGCCAGCAGTCACGGACAGGGGACAGTTTCGACTGAAGCTTTCTTT. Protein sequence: CASSHGQGTVSTEAFF.

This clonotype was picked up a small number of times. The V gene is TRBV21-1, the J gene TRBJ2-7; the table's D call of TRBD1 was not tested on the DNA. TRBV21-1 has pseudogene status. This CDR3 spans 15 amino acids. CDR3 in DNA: TGTGCCAGCAGCACGGACAGCTTTGGGACCTACGAGCAGTACTTC. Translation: CASSTDSFGTYEQYF.

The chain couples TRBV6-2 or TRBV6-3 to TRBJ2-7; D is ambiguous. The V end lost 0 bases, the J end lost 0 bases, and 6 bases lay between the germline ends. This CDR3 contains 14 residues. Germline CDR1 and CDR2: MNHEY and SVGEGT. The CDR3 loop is CASSYSLSSYEQYF. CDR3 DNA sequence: TGTGCCAGCAGTTACTCCCTTTCCTCCTACGAGCAGTACTTC.

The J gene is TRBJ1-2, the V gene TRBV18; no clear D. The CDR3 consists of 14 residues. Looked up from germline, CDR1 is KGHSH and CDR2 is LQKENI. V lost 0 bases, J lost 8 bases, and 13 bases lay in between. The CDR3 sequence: CASSPPSRTAGYTF. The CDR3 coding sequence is TGTGCCAGCTCACCACCGAGTAGAACAGCCGGCTACACCTTC.

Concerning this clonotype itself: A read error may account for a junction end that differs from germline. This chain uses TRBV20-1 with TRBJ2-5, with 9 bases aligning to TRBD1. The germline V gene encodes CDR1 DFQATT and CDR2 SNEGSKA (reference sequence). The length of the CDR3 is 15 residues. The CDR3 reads CSSRIAGTGKETQYF. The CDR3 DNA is TGCAGTTCTAGAATTGCCGGGACAGGGAAAGAGACCCAGTACTTC.

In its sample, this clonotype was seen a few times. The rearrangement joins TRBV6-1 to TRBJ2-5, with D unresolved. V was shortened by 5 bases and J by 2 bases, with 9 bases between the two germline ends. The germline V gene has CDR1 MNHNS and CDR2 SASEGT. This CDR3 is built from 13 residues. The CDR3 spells CASSPQRQETQYF. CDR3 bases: TGTGCCAGCAGTCCACAGAGACAAGAGACCCAGTACTTC.

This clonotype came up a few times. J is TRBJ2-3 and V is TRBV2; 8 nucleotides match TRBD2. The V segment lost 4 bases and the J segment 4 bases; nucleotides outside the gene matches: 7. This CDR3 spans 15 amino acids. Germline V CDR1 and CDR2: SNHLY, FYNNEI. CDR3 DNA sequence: TGTGCCAGCAGTGGCCCGACTAGCGCGTCAGATACGCAGTATTTT. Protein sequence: CASSGPTSASDTQYF.

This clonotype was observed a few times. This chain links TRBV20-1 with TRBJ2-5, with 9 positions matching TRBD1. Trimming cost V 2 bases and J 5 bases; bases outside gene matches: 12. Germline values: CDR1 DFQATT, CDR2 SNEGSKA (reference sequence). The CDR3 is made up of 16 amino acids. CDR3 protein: CSARPSMGQGRETQYF. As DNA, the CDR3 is TGCAGTGCTAGACCTTCTATGGGACAGGGAAGGGAGACCCAGTACTTC.

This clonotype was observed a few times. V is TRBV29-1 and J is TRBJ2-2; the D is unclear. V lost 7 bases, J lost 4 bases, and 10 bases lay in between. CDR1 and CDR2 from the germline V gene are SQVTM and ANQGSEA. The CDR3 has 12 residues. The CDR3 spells CSASGSTGELFF. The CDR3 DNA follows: TGCAGCGCTTCAGGTAGCACCGGGGAGCTGTTTTTT.

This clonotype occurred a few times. This CDR3 is CASSLRAGGPSNEQFF. CDR3 DNA sequence: TGTGCCAGCAGCTTACGTGCGGGAGGGCCAAGTAATGAGCAGTTCTTC. The V gene is TRBV7-9, the J gene TRBJ2-1; 9 bases map to TRBD2. Looked up from germline, CDR1 is SEHNR and CDR2 is FQNEAQ (reference sequence). The CDR3 runs 16 residues. J gave up 7 bases and V 2 bases, and 9 bases lay outside the gene matches.

The CDR3 protein is CASSSRVDTQYF. The CDR3 region has the DNA TGTGCCAGCAGCTCCAGGGTGGATACGCAGTATTTT. This rearrangement joins TRBV7-9 to TRBJ2-3; perhaps TRBD1 as D (5 bases). Trimming left V 4 bases short and J 6 bases short, with 8 bases between. The CDR3 loop spans 12 amino acids. Germline V gene sequence: CDR1 SEHNR, CDR2 FQNEAQ (reference sequence).

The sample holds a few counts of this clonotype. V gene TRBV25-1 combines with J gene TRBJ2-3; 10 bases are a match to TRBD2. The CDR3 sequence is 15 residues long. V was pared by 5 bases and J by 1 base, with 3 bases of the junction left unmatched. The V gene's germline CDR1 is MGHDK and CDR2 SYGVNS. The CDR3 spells CASSNLAGGTDTQYF. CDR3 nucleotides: TGTGCCAGCAGTAACCTAGCGGGGGGCACAGATACGCAGTATTTT.

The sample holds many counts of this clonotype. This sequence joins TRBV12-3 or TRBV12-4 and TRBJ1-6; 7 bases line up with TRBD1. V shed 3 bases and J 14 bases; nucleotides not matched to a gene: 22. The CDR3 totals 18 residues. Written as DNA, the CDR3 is TGTGCCAGCAGTTTCTCAACAGGGGCTGTCTCCCCCCGGGGGGCCCTCCACTTT. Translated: CASSFSTGAVSPRGALHF.